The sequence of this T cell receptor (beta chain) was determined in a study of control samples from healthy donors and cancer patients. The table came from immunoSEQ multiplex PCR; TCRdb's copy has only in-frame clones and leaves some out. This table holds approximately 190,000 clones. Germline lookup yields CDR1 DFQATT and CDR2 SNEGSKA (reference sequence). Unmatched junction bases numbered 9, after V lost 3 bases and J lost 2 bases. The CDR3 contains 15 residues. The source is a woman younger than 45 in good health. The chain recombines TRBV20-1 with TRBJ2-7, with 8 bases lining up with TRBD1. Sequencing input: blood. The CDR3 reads CSASTPDRAPYEQYF. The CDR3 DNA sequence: TGCAGTGCTAGTACCCCGGACAGGGCACCCTACGAGCAGTACTTC.